These 19 T cell receptor beta chains originate from one sample sequenced in a study of beta chain features in type 1 diabetes. The investigators reverse transcribed all of the isolated RNA, so they sequenced expressed TCRB transcripts. Some clones are missing from TCRdb's copy, which holds only in-frame ones; the method was immunoSEQ multiplex PCR. The table includes approximately 330,000 clones, around 10% detected once. The sequenced sample was naive CD4+ T cells from blood. The receptors were sampled from a woman between 25 and 40 years old in good health.

The CDR3 nucleotides read TGTGCCACCAGCAGGGTACAGGGAGGGAGCCTTAACACCGGGGAGCTGTTTTTT. The encoded protein is CATSRVQGGSLNTGELFF. The rearrangement links TRBV15 to TRBJ2-2, with a weak D call TRBD2 (7 bases). The CDR3 is 18 amino acids. V lost 3 bases, J lost 2 bases, and 19 bases lay in between. CDR1 and CDR2 from the germline V gene are LNHNV and YYDKDF (reference sequence).

This clone was detected a few times. The rearrangement joins TRBV25-1 to TRBJ2-1, with unresolved D. V lost 1 base, J lost 2 bases, and 9 bases lay in between. The germline V gene encodes CDR1 MGHDK and CDR2 SYGVNS. This CDR3 spans 15 amino acids. The CDR3 DNA reads TGTGCCAGCAGTGAATCCGGCGGAACCTACAATGAGCAGTTCTTC. It encodes CASSESGGTYNEQFF.

This rearrangement joins TRBV28 to TRBJ2-7; tentative D call: TRBD1 (6 bases). Per germline, CDR1 MDHEN and CDR2 SYDVKM. Between the trimmed V and J ends, which lost 5 bases and 2 bases, there was a span of 16 bases. The CDR3 has 15 residues. The CDR3 coding sequence is TGTGCCAGCAGTGACATCCGGGACACTACCTACGAGCAGTACTTC. Amino acids: CASSDIRDTTYEQYF.

The V gene is TRBV18, the J gene TRBJ2-1, with D unclear. The CDR3 covers 14 residues. Trimming removed 3 bases at V and 1 base at J, with 7 bases between. CDR1 and CDR2 from the germline V gene are KGHSH and LQKENI. The CDR3 coding sequence is TGTGCCAGCTCACCTTTTCAGTCCTACAATGAGCAGTTCTTC. Its translation: CASSPFQSYNEQFF.

This clone was counted only a few times. The gene calls are TRBV19 and TRBJ2-2; D may be TRBD2 (6 bases). Trimming stripped 4 bases from V and 1 base from J, with 19 bases between. The length of the CDR3 is 18 residues. The V gene's germline CDR1 is LNHDA and CDR2 SQIVND (reference sequence). The chain's CDR3 is CASSTTVGGLGNTGELFF. In DNA form, the CDR3 reads TGTGCCAGTAGTACCACAGTCGGAGGGTTAGGGAACACCGGGGAGCTGTTTTTT.

The J gene is TRBJ1-4, the V gene TRBV7-9, with no clear D. Germline assignment: CDR1 SEHNR and CDR2 FQNEAQ (reference sequence). This CDR3 has 12 residues. Trimming stripped 1 base from V and 8 bases from J, with 5 bases between. DNA of the CDR3: TGTGCCAGCAGCTTAGTACTCGAAAAACTGTTTTTT. This codes for CASSLVLEKLFF. Looking up the rest from reference TRBV7-9 and TRBJ1-4 gives the full variable domain: DTGVSQNPRHKITKRGQNVTFRCDPISEHNRLYWYRQTLGQGPEFLTYFQNEAQLEKSRLLSDRFSAERPKGSFSTLEIQRTEQGDSAMYLCASSLVLEKLFFGSGTQLSVL.

A few counts support this clone. V is TRBV7-3 and J is TRBJ2-1; 10 nucleotides line up with TRBD2. This CDR3 contains 17 residues. Unmatched junction bases numbered 7, after V lost 5 bases and J lost 0 bases. Germline lookup yields CDR1 SGHTA and CDR2 FQGTGA. This CDR3 is CASSPSSGRPSYNEQFF. The DNA for the CDR3 is TGTGCCAGCAGCCCCAGTAGCGGGAGGCCCTCCTACAATGAGCAGTTCTTC.

Only a few counts were recorded for this clone. The chain couples TRBV5-6 to TRBJ1-4; 7 bases are shared with TRBD1. The length of the CDR3 is 15 residues. The J segment lost 4 bases and the V segment lost 4 bases, leaving 7 bases of the junction unmatched. In germline, CDR1 is SGHDT, CDR2 YYEEEE. The CDR3 coding sequence is TGTGCCAGCAGCCAACCCAGGGGGGATAATGAAAAACTGTTTTTT. Its translation: CASSQPRGDNEKLFF.

The chain carries TRBV29-1 and TRBJ2-5, with TRBD2 matching over 10 bases. From germline, CDR1 is SQVTM and CDR2 ANQGSEA. Unmatched junction bases numbered 9, after V lost 6 bases and J lost 5 bases. The CDR3 has 14 residues. CDR3 nucleotide sequence: TGCAGCGTAACAAAGCGGGAGGGCCTTGAGACCCAGTACTTC. This gives the protein CSVTKREGLETQYF. The full variable domain, rest sourced from reference TRBV29-1 and TRBJ2-5, is SAVISQKPSRDICQRGTSLTIQCQVDSQVTMMFWYRQQPGQSLTLIATANQGSEATYESGFVIDKFPISRPNLTFSTLTVSNMSPEDSSIYLCSVTKREGLETQYFGPGTRLLVL.

This clone was observed a single time. The rearrangement joins TRBV9 to TRBJ2-3; TRBD2 agrees at 8 bases. Germline-derived CDR1 and CDR2 are SGDLS and YYNGEE. V shed 0 bases and J 1 base; nucleotides not matched to a gene: 10. The CDR3 is 18 residues long. CDR3 DNA sequence: TGTGCCAGCAGCGTAGGTGTTGTTGGTAGCGGGGGCACAGATACGCAGTATTTT. Translation: CASSVGVVGSGGTDTQYF.

The rearrangement uses TRBV27 and TRBJ2-1; 8 positions agree with TRBD2. J gave up 5 bases and V 8 bases, and 11 bases lay outside the gene matches. This CDR3 contains 15 residues. Germline CDR1 MNHEY, CDR2 SMNVEV (reference sequence). This CDR3 reads CASWRPGLGNNEQFF. The DNA for the CDR3 is TGTGCCAGCTGGCGACCGGGACTAGGGAACAATGAGCAGTTCTTC.

V gene TRBV2 combines with J gene TRBJ1-5, with a possible D match to TRBD1 (5 bases). V lost 8 bases and J lost 7, with 18 bases in between. The germline V gene has CDR1 SNHLY and CDR2 FYNNEI. This CDR3 is built from 14 residues. The CDR3 sequence is CASRGDGLTQPQHF. The CDR3 DNA sequence: TGTGCCAGCCGCGGGGACGGCCTAACGCAGCCCCAGCATTTT.

In its sample, this clone was seen a few times. The genes are TRBV4-3 and TRBJ2-5, with 8 bases identical to TRBD2. This CDR3 spans 15 amino acids. With V trimmed by 5 bases and J by 2 bases, 7 bases remained unmatched. Germline V lookup: CDR1 LGHNA, CDR2 YSLEER. DNA of the CDR3: TGCGCCAGCAGCTTAGGCAGCGGGAGACAAGAGACCCAGTACTTC. As protein: CASSLGSGRQETQYF.

The CDR3 nucleotides are TGTGCCAGCAGCACCGGACTAGCCCTCACCCAAGAGACCCAGTACTTC. It is translated as CASSTGLALTQETQYF. The gene calls are TRBV28 and TRBJ2-5; 8 bases are shared with TRBD2. CDR3 length equals 16 residues. CDR1 and CDR2 (germline): MDHEN, SYDVKM. V trimming: 6 bases; J trimming: 1 base; junction bases outside the gene matches: 10.

About this clone itself: Within the sample, other DNA sequences also encode this same CDR3. The chain couples TRBV18 to TRBJ1-5; TRBD1 aligns across 11 bases. The CDR3 runs 15 residues. The germline CDR1 and CDR2 sequences are KGHSH and LQKENI. V shed 2 bases, J shed 4 bases, and the junction held 1 base outside the gene matches. Here the CDR3 reads CASSPGTGGNQPQHF. CDR3 nucleotide sequence: TGTGCCAGCTCACCAGGGACAGGGGGTAATCAGCCCCAGCATTTT.

There are a few counts of this clone. The V and J genes are TRBV2 and TRBJ1-4; 7 bases are a match to TRBD1. Germline lookup yields CDR1 SNHLY and CDR2 FYNNEI. The CDR3 is made up of 15 amino acids. V trimming: 6 bases; J trimming: 3 bases; junction bases outside the gene matches: 7. CDR3 sequence reads: CASRRQGSSNEKLFF. CDR3 coding DNA: TGTGCCAGCAGGCGACAGGGCTCGTCTAATGAAAAACTGTTTTTT.

This clone was detected only a few times. This chain uses TRBV29-1 with TRBJ2-5; D is perhaps TRBD1 (5 bases). The length of the CDR3 is 13 residues. The V and J ends lost 6 bases and 1 base respectively, with 12 bases between them. Germline-derived CDR1 and CDR2 are SQVTM and ANQGSEA. CDR3 bases: TGCAGCGTGGTTAAGACAGTCCAAGAGACCCAGTACTTC. It encodes CSVVKTVQETQYF.

Ten or more counts support this clone. The V gene is TRBV23-1, the J gene TRBJ2-1, with D hard to call. TRBV23-1 is assigned to the ORF class and has an uncertain function. Trimming took off 1 base at V and 0 bases at J, with 13 bases between the two ends. CDR3 size: 17 residues. CDR3 sequence (DNA): TGCGCCAGCAGTCAATTCTGGAGACTGAGCTCCTACAATGAGCAGTTCTTC. Translating it yields CASSQFWRLSSYNEQFF.

J is TRBJ2-7 and V is TRBV7-2; D may be TRBD2 (6 bases). The V end lost 5 bases, the J end lost 3 bases, and 17 bases lay between the germline ends. Germline V gene data show CDR1 as SGHTA and CDR2 as FQGNSA. The CDR3 runs 15 residues. The CDR3 here is CASSVSGGTGYEQYF. The CDR3 nucleotides read TGTGCCAGCAGCGTCAGCGGCGGGACGGGCTACGAGCAGTACTTC.